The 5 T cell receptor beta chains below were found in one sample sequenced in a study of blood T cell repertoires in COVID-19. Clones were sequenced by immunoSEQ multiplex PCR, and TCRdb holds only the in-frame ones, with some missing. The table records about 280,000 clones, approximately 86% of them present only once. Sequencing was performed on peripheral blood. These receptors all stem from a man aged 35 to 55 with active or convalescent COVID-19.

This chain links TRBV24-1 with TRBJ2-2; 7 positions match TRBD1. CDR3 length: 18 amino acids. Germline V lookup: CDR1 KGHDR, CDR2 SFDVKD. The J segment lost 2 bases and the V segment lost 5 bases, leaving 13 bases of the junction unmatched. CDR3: CATSGTYSRQGNTGELFF. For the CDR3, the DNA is TGTGCCACCAGTGGGACATACTCCAGACAGGGAAACACCGGGGAGCTGTTTTTT.

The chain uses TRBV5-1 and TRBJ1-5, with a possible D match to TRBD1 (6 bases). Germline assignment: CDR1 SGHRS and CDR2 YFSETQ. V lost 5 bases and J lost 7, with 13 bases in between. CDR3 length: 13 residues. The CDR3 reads CASSWDIGQPQHF. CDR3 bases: TGCGCCAGCAGTTGGGACATTGGGCAGCCCCAGCATTTT.

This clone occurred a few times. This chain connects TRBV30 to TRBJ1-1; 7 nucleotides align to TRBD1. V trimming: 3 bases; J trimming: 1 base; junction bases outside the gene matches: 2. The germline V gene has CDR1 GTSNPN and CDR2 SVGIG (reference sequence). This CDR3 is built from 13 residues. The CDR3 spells CAWSWTGNTEAFF. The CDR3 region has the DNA TGTGCCTGGAGCTGGACAGGGAACACTGAAGCTTTCTTT.

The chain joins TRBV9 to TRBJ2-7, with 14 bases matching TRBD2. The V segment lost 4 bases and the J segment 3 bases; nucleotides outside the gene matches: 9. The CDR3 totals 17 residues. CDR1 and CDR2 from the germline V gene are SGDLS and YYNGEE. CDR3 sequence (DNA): TGTGCCAGCAGCCCCGGGACGGGGACTAGCGGGGGCTACGAGCAGTACTTC. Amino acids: CASSPGTGTSGGYEQYF.

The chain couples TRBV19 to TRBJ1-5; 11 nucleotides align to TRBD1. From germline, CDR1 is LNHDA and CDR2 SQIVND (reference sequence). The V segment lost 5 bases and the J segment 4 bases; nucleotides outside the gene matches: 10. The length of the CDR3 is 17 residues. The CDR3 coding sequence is TGTGCCAGTAGTGCCTCCTGGGACAGGGGGGTGAATCAGCCCCAGCATTTT. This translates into CASSASWDRGVNQPQHF.